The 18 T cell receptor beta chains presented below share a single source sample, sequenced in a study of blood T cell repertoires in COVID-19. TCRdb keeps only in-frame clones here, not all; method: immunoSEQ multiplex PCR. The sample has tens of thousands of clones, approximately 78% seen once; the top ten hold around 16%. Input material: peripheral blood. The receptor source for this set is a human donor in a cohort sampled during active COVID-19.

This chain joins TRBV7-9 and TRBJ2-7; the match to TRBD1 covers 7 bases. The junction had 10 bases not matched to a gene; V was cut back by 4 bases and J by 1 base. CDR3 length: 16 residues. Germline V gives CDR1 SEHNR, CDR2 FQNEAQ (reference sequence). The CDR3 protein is CASSSPSRDSSYEQYF. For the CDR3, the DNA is TGTGCCAGCAGCTCTCCGAGCAGGGACAGTTCCTACGAGCAGTACTTC.

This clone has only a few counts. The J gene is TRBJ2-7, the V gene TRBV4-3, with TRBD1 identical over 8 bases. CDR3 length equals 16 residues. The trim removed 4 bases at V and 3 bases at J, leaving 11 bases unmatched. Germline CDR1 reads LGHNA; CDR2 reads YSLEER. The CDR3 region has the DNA TGCGCCAGCAGCCCCGACCCCTCGGACAGGGTCTACGAGCAGTACTTC. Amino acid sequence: CASSPDPSDRVYEQYF.

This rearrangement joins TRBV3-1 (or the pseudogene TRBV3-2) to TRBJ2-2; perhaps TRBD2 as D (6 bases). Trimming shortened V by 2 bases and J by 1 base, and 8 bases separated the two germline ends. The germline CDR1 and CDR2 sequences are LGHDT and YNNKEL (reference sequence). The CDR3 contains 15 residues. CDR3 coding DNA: TGTGCCAGCAGCCAATGGCGGGAGAACACCGGGGAGCTGTTTTTT. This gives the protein CASSQWRENTGELFF.

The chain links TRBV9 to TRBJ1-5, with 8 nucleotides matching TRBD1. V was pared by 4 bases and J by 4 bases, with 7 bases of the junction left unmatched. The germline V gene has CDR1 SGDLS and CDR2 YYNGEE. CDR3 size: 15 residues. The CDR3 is CASSRTGTGNQPQHF. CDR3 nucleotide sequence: TGTGCCAGCAGCCGTACCGGGACAGGTAATCAGCCCCAGCATTTT.

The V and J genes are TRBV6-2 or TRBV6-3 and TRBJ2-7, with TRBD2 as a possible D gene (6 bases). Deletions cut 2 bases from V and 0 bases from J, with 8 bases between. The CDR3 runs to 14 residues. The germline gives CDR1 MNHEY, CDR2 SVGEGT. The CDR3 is CASSYVGSSYEQYF. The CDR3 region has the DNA TGTGCCAGCAGTTACGTCGGGAGCTCCTACGAGCAGTACTTC.

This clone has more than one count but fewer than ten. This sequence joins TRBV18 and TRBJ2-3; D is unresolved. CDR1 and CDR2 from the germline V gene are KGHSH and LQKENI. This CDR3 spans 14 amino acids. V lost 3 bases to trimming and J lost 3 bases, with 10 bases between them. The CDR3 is CASSPLSVTDTQYF. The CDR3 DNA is TGTGCCAGCTCACCCCTCAGTGTGACAGATACGCAGTATTTT. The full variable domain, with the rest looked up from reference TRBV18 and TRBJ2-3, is NAGVMQNPRHLVRRRGQEARLRCSPMKGHSHVYWYRQLPEEGLKFMVYLQKENIIDESGMPKERFSAEFPKEGPSILRIQQVVRGDSAAYFCASSPLSVTDTQYFGPGTRLTVL.

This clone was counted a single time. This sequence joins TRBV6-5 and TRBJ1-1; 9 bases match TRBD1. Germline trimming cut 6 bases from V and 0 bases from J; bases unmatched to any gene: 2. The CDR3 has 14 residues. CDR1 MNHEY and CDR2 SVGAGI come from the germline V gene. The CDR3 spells CASSRDRVNTEAFF. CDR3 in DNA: TGTGCCAGCAGCAGGGACAGGGTGAACACTGAAGCTTTCTTT.

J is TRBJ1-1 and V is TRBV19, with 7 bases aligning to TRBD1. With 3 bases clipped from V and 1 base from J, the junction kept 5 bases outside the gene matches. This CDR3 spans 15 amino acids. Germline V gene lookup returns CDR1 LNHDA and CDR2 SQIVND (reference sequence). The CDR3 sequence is CASSIKGTANTEAFF. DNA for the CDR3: TGTGCCAGTAGTATTAAAGGGACAGCGAACACTGAAGCTTTCTTT. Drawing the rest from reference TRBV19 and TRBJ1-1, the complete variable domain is DGGITQSPKYLFRKEGQNVTLSCEQNLNHDAMYWYRQDPGQGLRLIYYSQIVNDFQKGDIAEGYSVSREKKESFPLTVTSAQKNPTAFYLCASSIKGTANTEAFFGQGTRLTVV.

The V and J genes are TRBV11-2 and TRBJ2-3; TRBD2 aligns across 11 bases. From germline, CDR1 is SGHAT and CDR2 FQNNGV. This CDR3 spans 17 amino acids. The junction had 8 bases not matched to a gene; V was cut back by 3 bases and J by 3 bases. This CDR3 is CASSLISGRAGTDTQYF. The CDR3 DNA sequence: TGTGCCAGCAGCTTGATTAGCGGGAGGGCCGGAACAGATACGCAGTATTTT.

CDR3 amino acids: CASSLAGTDNYEQYF. CDR3 DNA sequence: TGTGCCAGCAGCTTAGCCGGGACTGACAACTACGAGCAGTACTTC. The chain carries TRBV7-2 and TRBJ2-7; possible D gene TRBD2, 6 bases. This CDR3 comprises 15 residues. From germline, CDR1 is SGHTA and CDR2 FQGNSA. The V end lost 0 bases, the J end lost 3 bases, and 12 bases lay between the germline ends.

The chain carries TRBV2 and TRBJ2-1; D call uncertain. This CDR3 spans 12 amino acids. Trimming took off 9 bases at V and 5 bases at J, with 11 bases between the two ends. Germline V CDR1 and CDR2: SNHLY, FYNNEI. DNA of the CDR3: TGTGCCAGTGCAATAGGAGACAATGAGCAGTTCTTC. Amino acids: CASAIGDNEQFF.

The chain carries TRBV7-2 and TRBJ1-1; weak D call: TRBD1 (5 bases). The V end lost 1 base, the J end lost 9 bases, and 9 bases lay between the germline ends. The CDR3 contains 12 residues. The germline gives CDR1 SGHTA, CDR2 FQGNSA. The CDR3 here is CASSLVGGKAFF. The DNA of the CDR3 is TGTGCCAGCAGCTTAGTCGGGGGTAAAGCTTTCTTT.

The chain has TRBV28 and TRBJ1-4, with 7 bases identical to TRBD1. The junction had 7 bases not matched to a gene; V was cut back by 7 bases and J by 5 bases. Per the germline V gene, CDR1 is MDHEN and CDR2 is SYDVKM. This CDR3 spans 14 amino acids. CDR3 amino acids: CASTEGGQNEKLFF. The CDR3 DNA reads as TGTGCCAGCACCGAGGGGGGACAGAATGAAAAACTGTTTTTT.

As DNA, the CDR3 is TGTGCCAGCAGCTTAGGGAGGACTGGAAACACCATATATTTT. It encodes CASSLGRTGNTIYF. The rearrangement uses TRBV11-2 and TRBJ1-3; no reliable D call. The CDR3 length is 14 residues. V lost 1 base and J lost 2, with 6 bases in between. The germline V gene encodes CDR1 SGHAT and CDR2 FQNNGV.

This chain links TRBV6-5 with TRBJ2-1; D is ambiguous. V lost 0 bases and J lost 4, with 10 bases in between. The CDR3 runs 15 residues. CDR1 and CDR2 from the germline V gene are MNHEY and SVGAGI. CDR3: CASSYSASPYNEQFF. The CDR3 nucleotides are TGTGCCAGCAGTTACTCGGCTAGTCCATACAATGAGCAGTTCTTC.

Here the CDR3 reads CASSLGTSGPADTQYF. DNA for the CDR3: TGTGCCAGCAGCTTAGGGACTAGCGGTCCCGCAGATACGCAGTATTTT. The chain joins TRBV7-9 to TRBJ2-3, with TRBD2 identical over 10 bases. The CDR3 consists of 16 residues. The germline V gene encodes CDR1 SEHNR and CDR2 FQNEAQ (reference sequence). J was trimmed by 4 bases and V by 1 base; bases with no gene match: 5.

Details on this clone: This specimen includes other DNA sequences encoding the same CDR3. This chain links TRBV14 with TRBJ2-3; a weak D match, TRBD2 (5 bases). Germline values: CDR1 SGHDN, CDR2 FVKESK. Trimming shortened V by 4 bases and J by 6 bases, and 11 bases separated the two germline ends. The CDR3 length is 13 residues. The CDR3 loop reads CASSPPGVDTQYF. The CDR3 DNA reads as TGTGCCAGCAGCCCTCCCGGGGTTGATACGCAGTATTTT.

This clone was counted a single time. The CDR3 spells CASRTGGGFGETQYF. The CDR3 DNA is TGTGCCAGCCGGACAGGGGGGGGATTCGGTGAGACCCAGTACTTC. The chain carries TRBV28 and TRBJ2-5; 10 positions agree with TRBD1. The CDR3 is 15 amino acids. The V gene end was trimmed by 8 bases and the J gene end by 5 bases; junction bases not matched to a gene: 11. Germline V gives CDR1 MDHEN, CDR2 SYDVKM.